Presented here are 26 T cell receptor beta chains from one specimen sequenced in a study of cytomegalovirus exposure and HLA in healthy donors (dated by TCRdb to between 2016 and 2019). Libraries were prepared through the immunoSEQ multiplex PCR assay. For the multiplex PCR, a mixture combining 60 forward primers for TCR Vbeta segments and 13 reverse primers for TCR Jbeta segments was used. Sourced from immuneACCESS, this table was stored by TCRdb with only in-frame sequences that have V and J called. A share of the clones is absent; for the studies checked, an unresolved V gene accounts for under half, and the remainder has no known explanation. For this sample there are under 130,000 clones; less than 85% appear just once. Over 8% of the sample rests with the top ten. The material sequenced was PBMCs. The receptors derive from a man aged 35-49 years in good health and CMV-seropositive.

This clone was observed a few times. V is TRBV2 and J is TRBJ2-7; D is undetermined. The CDR3 runs 11 residues. Germline values: CDR1 SNHLY, CDR2 FYNNEI. Trimming took off 7 bases at V and 0 bases at J, with 4 bases between the two ends. CDR3 bases: TGTGCCAGCACAGGCTCCTACGAGCAGTACTTC. It codes for CASTGSYEQYF.

V gene TRBV10-3 combines with J gene TRBJ2-6, with 9 nucleotides matching TRBD1. CDR1 is ENHRY and CDR2 is SYGVKD in the germline V gene. With 0 bases clipped from V and 0 bases from J, the junction kept 3 bases outside the gene matches. This CDR3 is built from 18 residues. This chain's CDR3 is CAISESGQGSSGANVLTF. CDR3 in DNA: TGTGCCATCAGTGAGTCGGGACAGGGAAGCTCTGGGGCCAACGTCCTGACTTTC.

The rearrangement joins TRBV9 to TRBJ1-4, with D unclear. Germline CDR1 SGDLS, CDR2 YYNGEE. The CDR3 extends over 17 amino acids. V lost 1 base to trimming and J lost 1 base, with 14 bases between them. DNA for the CDR3: TGTGCCAGCAGCGTAATTGGGAGCGCTTTAACTAATGAAAAACTGTTTTTT. Translated: CASSVIGSALTNEKLFF.

This rearrangement joins TRBV7-2 to TRBJ2-3, with a weak D call TRBD1 (6 bases). Looked up from germline, CDR1 is SGHTA and CDR2 is FQGNSA. The ends were cut back, 5 bases at V and 6 bases at J, with 18 bases in the middle. This CDR3 is 15 amino acids long. The CDR3 sequence: CASSKNRVRGDTQYF. CDR3 bases: TGTGCCAGCAGCAAAAACAGGGTGAGAGGGGATACGCAGTATTTT.

The rearrangement joins TRBV11-3 to TRBJ1-1; possibly TRBD1 for D (6 bases). This CDR3 has 14 residues. CDR1 and CDR2 from the germline V gene are SGHNT and YENEEA. V gave up 1 base and J gave up 6 bases, with 12 bases separating them. CDR3 DNA sequence: TGTGCCAGCAGCTTAGGTCGCAGGGGAGCTGAAGCTTTCTTT. It is translated as CASSLGRRGAEAFF.

The chain carries TRBV18 and TRBJ2-5; the D gene is possibly TRBD1 (6 bases). The closer fit of TRBJ2-7 to the DNA end suggests the J call may be wrong. Germline values: CDR1 KGHSH, CDR2 LQKENI. The CDR3 runs 15 residues. This CDR3 reads CASSPDPGQAYEQYF. The CDR3 DNA follows: TGTGCCAGCTCACCGGATCCGGGACAAGCCTACGAGCAGTACTTC.

V gene TRBV19 combines with J gene TRBJ2-2; 8 bases line up with TRBD1. V was pared by 4 bases and J by 6 bases, with 7 bases of the junction left unmatched. CDR3 size: 15 residues. From germline, CDR1 is LNHDA and CDR2 SQIVND (reference sequence). The CDR3 DNA is TGTGCCAGTAGTAGATACAGGGGGTCGGCCGGGGAGCTGTTTTTT. Translated: CASSRYRGSAGELFF.

This clone occurred once. This chain connects TRBV7-2 to TRBJ2-3; D is perhaps TRBD2 (6 bases). Germline V gene data show CDR1 as SGHTA and CDR2 as FQGNSA. CDR3 length: 14 residues. The ends were cut back, 4 bases at V and 0 bases at J, with 8 bases in the middle. The CDR3 DNA sequence: TGTGCCAGCAGCTCCGGGACTAGCACAGATACGCAGTATTTT. Amino acids: CASSSGTSTDTQYF.

CDR3 protein: CASSPDRGRGEAFF. In DNA, the CDR3 is TGTGCCAGCAGCCCCGACAGGGGGCGAGGTGAAGCTTTCTTT. This sequence joins TRBV7-2 and TRBJ1-1; 10 positions match TRBD1. Germline V gives CDR1 SGHTA, CDR2 FQGNSA. Germline trimming cut 5 bases from V and 7 bases from J; bases unmatched to any gene: 7. This CDR3 has 14 amino acids.

The chain carries TRBV21-1 and TRBJ1-5; the table's D call TRBD1 went unverified against the DNA. TRBV21-1 has pseudogene status. The CDR3 length is 24 residues. The CDR3 sequence is CASSRQGVNLIADYNRIGNQPQHF. In DNA, the CDR3 is TGTGCCAGCAGCAGACAGGGCGTGAACCTAATAGCGGATTATAATAGAATCGGCAATCAGCCCCAGCATTTT.

This sequence joins TRBV10-1 and TRBJ2-2; D is undetermined. The CDR3 has 12 amino acids. The germline gives CDR1 WNHNN, CDR2 SYGVQD (reference sequence). V was trimmed by 7 bases and J by 2 bases, leaving 5 bases between them. The CDR3 DNA reads TGCGCCAGCACCTCCAACACCGGGGAGCTGTTTTTT. The encoded protein is CASTSNTGELFF.

In its sample, this clone was seen once. The rearrangement joins TRBV2 to TRBJ1-5, with D unresolved. The V gene's germline CDR1 is SNHLY and CDR2 FYNNEI. Trimming shortened V by 3 bases and J by 1 base, and 7 bases separated the two germline ends. The CDR3 has 14 residues. CDR3 residues: CASSDRQSNQPQHF. The DNA of the CDR3 is TGTGCCAGCAGTGATCGACAAAGCAATCAGCCCCAGCATTTT. The full variable domain, completed using reference TRBV2 and TRBJ1-5, is EPEVTQTPSHQVTQMGQEVILRCVPISNHLYFYWYRQILGQKVEFLVSFYNNEISEKSEIFDDQFSVERPDGSNFTLKIRSTKLEDSAMYFCASSDRQSNQPQHFGDGTRLSIL.

This chain uses TRBV11-2 with TRBJ1-2; D gene unclear. The CDR3 covers 15 residues. In germline, CDR1 is SGHAT, CDR2 FQNNGV. Trimming removed 5 bases at V and 4 bases at J, with 17 bases between. The DNA for the CDR3 is TGTGCCAGCAGCCCCGTCTCCCGGGATCGCTATGGCTACACCTTC. Its translation: CASSPVSRDRYGYTF.

This clone was counted only a few times. The chain joins TRBV2 to TRBJ1-5; D gene ambiguous. Per germline, CDR1 SNHLY and CDR2 FYNNEI. CDR3 length equals 14 residues. V lost 6 bases to trimming and J lost 3 bases, with 12 bases between them. CDR3 in amino acids: CASRARTDNQPQHF. CDR3 in DNA: TGTGCCAGCAGGGCCAGGACTGACAATCAGCCCCAGCATTTT.

This clone was seen just once. This rearrangement joins TRBV4-3 to TRBJ2-1; 7 bases align to TRBD2. V lost 4 bases and J lost 3; bases outside the gene matches: 6. The length of the CDR3 is 15 residues. Germline values: CDR1 LGHNA, CDR2 YSLEER. The CDR3 sequence is CASSPLGTIYNEQFF. As DNA, the CDR3 is TGCGCCAGCAGCCCCCTGGGGACTATCTACAATGAGCAGTTCTTC.

The chain combines TRBV7-2 with TRBJ1-1, with 7 positions matching TRBD1. V lost 5 bases and J lost 11; bases outside the gene matches: 11. CDR1 and CDR2 from the germline V gene are SGHTA and FQGNSA. The CDR3 is 13 residues long. The CDR3 sequence: CASSRDRVPGAFF. As DNA, the CDR3 is TGTGCCAGCAGCAGAGACAGGGTCCCGGGGGCTTTCTTT.

The V gene is TRBV7-9, the J gene TRBJ2-1, with 11 positions matching TRBD2. V was pared by 5 bases and J by 6 bases, with 12 bases of the junction left unmatched. The CDR3 sequence is 17 residues long. CDR1 SEHNR and CDR2 FQNEAQ come from the germline V gene (reference sequence). CDR3 DNA sequence: TGTGCCAGCAGCCCTACCCTACTAGCGGGAGCCGGCAATGAGCAGTTCTTC. Residues: CASSPTLLAGAGNEQFF.

The chain joins TRBV29-1 to TRBJ1-1; D is uncertain. Trimming took 5 bases from V and 5 from J, leaving 9 bases between them. Germline loops: CDR1 SQVTM, CDR2 ANQGSEA. The CDR3 sequence is 11 residues long. The CDR3 nucleotides read TGCAGCGTTCGGGGTTTAACTGAAGCTTTCTTT. Its protein product is CSVRGLTEAFF.

This chain connects TRBV28 to TRBJ1-3; D gene ambiguous. Between the trimmed V and J ends, which lost 3 bases and 8 bases, there was a span of 17 bases. Germline CDR1 reads MDHEN; CDR2 reads SYDVKM. The CDR3 sequence is 15 residues long. In nucleotides, the CDR3 is TGTGCCAGCAGTTTTGTTCCGGCGGGGATTGACACCATATATTTT. The encoded protein is CASSFVPAGIDTIYF.

This chain links TRBV7-8 with TRBJ2-1; TRBD2 is a possible D gene (5 bases). Trimming stripped 1 base from V and 8 bases from J, with 12 bases between. Germline V lookup: CDR1 SGHVS, CDR2 FQNEAQ. This CDR3 has 14 amino acids. The DNA of the CDR3 is TGTGCCAGCAGCTTAGGACTATCCACGGATGAGCAGTTCTTC. Its translation is CASSLGLSTDEQFF. Combining the CDR3 with reference TRBV7-8 and TRBJ2-1 gives the whole variable domain GAGVSQSPRYKVAKRGQDVALRCDPISGHVSLFWYQQALGQGPEFLTYFQNEAQLDKSGLPSDRFFAERPEGSVSTLKIQRTQQEDSAVYLCASSLGLSTDEQFFGPGTRLTVL.

With regard to this clone: The junction departs from germline at one end; a sequencing error may be responsible. J is TRBJ2-1 and V is TRBV7-7, with D possibly TRBD1 on 6 matching bases. The CDR3 loop spans 15 amino acids. The germline CDR1 and CDR2 sequences are SSHAT and FNYEAQ (reference sequence). The CDR3 DNA reads TGTGCTAGCAGCCCGACCCGGGACACGTACAATGAGCAGTTCTTC. This encodes CASSPTRDTYNEQFF.

Here the CDR3 reads CASSSRLAGDPNTGELFF. DNA of the CDR3: TGTGCCAGCAGCTCCCGACTAGCGGGGGACCCGAACACCGGGGAGCTGTTTTTT. The chain joins TRBV11-3 to TRBJ2-2; 12 bases fit TRBD2. The CDR3 consists of 18 residues. Germline CDR1 is SGHNT and CDR2 is YENEEA. V lost 4 bases and J lost 0; bases outside the gene matches: 6. The full variable domain, rest sourced from reference TRBV11-3 and TRBJ2-2, is EAGVVQSPRYKIIEKKQPVAFWCNPISGHNTLYWYLQNLGQGPELLIRYENEEAVDDSQLPKDRFSAERLKGVDSTLKIQPAELGDSAVYLCASSSRLAGDPNTGELFFGEGSRLTVL.

The rearrangement links TRBV7-2 to TRBJ1-3, with 7 bases aligning to TRBD1. This CDR3 spans 14 amino acids. J was trimmed by 4 bases and V by 4 bases; bases with no gene match: 4. From germline, CDR1 is SGHTA and CDR2 FQGNSA. The CDR3 region has the DNA TGTGCCAGCAGCTCCCGCAGGGGGGGAAACACCATATATTTT. It specifies CASSSRRGGNTIYF. Combining the CDR3 with reference TRBV7-2 and TRBJ1-3 gives the whole variable domain GAGVSQSPSNKVTEKGKDVELRCDPISGHTALYWYRQSLGQGLEFLIYFQGNSAPDKSGLPSDRFSAERTGGSVSTLTIQRTQQEDSAVYLCASSSRRGGNTIYFGEGSWLTVV.

The chain links TRBV12-5 to TRBJ1-2; D gene ambiguous. In germline, CDR1 is LGHNT, CDR2 FRNRAP. V was shortened by 2 bases and J by 0 bases, with 10 bases between the two germline ends. The CDR3 runs 15 residues. CDR3 nucleotides: TGTGCTAGTGGTTTGCGTGTCGGGACTAACTATGGCTACACCTTC. This gives the protein CASGLRVGTNYGYTF.

This rearrangement joins TRBV5-8 to TRBJ1-1; D gene unclear. Trimming cost V 10 bases and J 6 bases, with 19 bases left between them. This CDR3 is built from 13 residues. Germline CDR1 is SGHTS and CDR2 is YDEGEE. The CDR3 DNA sequence: TGTGCCTACAACCTAAGGCGGTCCGCTGAAGCTTTCTTT. Protein sequence: CAYNLRRSAEAFF.

The chain joins TRBV5-1 to TRBJ2-1; D is ambiguous. CDR1 is SGHRS, CDR2 YFSETQ, per germline. Deletions cut 4 bases from V and 8 bases from J, with 19 bases between. The CDR3 loop spans 15 amino acids. CDR3 bases: TGCGCCAGCAGCCTGTTGGGCGTTCCACCCGATGAGCAGTTCTTC. Translating gives CASSLLGVPPDEQFF.